This T cell receptor beta chain derives from a study of blood T cell repertoires in COVID-19. Background on the study: The United States, Italy and Spain supplied acute and convalescent COVID-19 samples. Nucleic acid was either cDNA or gDNA, and it came from T cells, B-cell-depleted T cells, or PBMCs.

In the original analysis: Estimated nucleated cell counts came from reference gene primer amplification. Assay used: immunoSEQ multiplex PCR; TCRdb lists only in-frame clones, some missing. V and J calls and clone size are given by that table; D and trimming were obtained from the DNA. This table holds about 270,000 clones, 86% found once. The CDR3 has 18 amino acids. Germline trimming cut 1 base from V and 8 bases from J; bases unmatched to any gene: 16. Germline assignment: CDR1 SGHDN and CDR2 FVKESK. The origin of this receptor is a man in his forties who had recovered from COVID-19. Material for sequencing was peripheral blood. V gene TRBV14 combines with J gene TRBJ2-2; 7 bases agree with TRBD1. CDR3 protein: CASSQARQGRAPTGELFF. The CDR3 bases are TGTGCCAGCAGCCAAGCACGACAGGGTAGAGCACCGACAGGGGAGCTGTTTTTT.